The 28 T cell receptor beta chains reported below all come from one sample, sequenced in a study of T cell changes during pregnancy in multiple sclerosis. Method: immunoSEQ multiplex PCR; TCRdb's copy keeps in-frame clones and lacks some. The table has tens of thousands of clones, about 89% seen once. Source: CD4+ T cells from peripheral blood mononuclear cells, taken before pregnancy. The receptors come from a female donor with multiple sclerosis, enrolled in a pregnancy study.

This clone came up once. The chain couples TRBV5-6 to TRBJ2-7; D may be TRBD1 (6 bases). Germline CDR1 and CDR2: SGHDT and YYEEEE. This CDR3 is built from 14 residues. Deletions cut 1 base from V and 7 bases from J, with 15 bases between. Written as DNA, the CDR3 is TGTGCCAGCAGCTTGACCCCCGTTCAGGGGGAGCAGTACTTC. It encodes CASSLTPVQGEQYF.

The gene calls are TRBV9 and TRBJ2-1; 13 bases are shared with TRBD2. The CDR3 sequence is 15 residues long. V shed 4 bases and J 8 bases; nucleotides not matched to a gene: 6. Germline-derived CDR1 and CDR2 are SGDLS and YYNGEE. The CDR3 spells CASSILAGGPDEQFF. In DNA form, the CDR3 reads TGTGCCAGCAGCATACTAGCGGGGGGGCCCGATGAGCAGTTCTTC.

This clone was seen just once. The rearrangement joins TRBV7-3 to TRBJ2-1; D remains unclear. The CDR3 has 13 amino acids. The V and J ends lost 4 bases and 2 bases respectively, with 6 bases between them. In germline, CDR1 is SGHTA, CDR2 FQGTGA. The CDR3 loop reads CASSSRAYNEQFF. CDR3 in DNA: TGTGCCAGCAGCTCCCGGGCCTACAATGAGCAGTTCTTC.

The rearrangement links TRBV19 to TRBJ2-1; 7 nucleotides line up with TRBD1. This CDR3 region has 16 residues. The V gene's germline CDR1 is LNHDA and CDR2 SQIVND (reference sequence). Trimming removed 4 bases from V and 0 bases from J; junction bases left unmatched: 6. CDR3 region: CASSTTGTASYNEQFF. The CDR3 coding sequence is TGTGCCAGTAGTACTACCGGGACAGCCTCCTACAATGAGCAGTTCTTC.

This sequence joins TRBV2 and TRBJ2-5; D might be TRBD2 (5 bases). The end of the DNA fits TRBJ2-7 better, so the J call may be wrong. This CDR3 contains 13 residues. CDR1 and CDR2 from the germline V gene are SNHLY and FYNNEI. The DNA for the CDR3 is TGTGCCAGCAGTGCGGAGCGGTCCTACGAGCAGTACTTC. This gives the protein CASSAERSYEQYF.

As DNA, the CDR3 is TGCGCCAGCAGTGATTCAGGGGGCTGGGCCACTGAAGCTTTCTTT. This sequence encodes CASSDSGGWATEAFF. J is TRBJ1-1 and V is TRBV10-2, with 8 bases identical to TRBD1. V dropped 3 bases and J dropped 4; count of bases not matched to a gene: 7. The V gene's germline CDR1 is WSHSY and CDR2 SAAADI. This CDR3 has 15 amino acids.

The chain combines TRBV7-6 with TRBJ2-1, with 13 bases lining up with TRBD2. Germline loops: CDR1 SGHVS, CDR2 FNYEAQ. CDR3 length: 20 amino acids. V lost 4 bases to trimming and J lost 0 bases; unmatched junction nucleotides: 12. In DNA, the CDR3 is TGTGCCAGCAGCTCCTCCATGGGACTAGCGGGGCGCCGCTCCTACAATGAGCAGTTCTTC. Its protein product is CASSSSMGLAGRRSYNEQFF.

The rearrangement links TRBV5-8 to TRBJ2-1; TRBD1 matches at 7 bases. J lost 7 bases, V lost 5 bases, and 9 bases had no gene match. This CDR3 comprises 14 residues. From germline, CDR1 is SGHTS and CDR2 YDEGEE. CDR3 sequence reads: CASRTGTELNEQFF. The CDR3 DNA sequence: TGTGCCAGCAGGACCGGGACAGAGTTAAATGAGCAGTTCTTC.

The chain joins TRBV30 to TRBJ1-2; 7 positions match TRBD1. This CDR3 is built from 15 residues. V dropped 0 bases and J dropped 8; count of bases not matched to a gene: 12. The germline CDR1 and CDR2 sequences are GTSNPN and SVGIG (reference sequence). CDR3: CAWSVDSRGRFGYTF. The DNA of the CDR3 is TGTGCCTGGAGTGTAGACTCGAGGGGGCGATTCGGCTACACCTTC.

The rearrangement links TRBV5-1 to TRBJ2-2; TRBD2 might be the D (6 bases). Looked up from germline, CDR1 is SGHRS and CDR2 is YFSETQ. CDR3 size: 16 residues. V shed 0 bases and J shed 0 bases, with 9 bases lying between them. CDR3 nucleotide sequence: TGCGCCAGCAGCTTGGGGCGGGGCACGAACACCGGGGAGCTGTTTTTT. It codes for CASSLGRGTNTGELFF.

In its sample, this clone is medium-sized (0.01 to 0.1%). The CDR3 loop is CASSLVSGTVNQPQHF. In nucleotides, the CDR3 is TGTGCCAGCAGCTTGGTGTCCGGGACAGTGAATCAGCCCCAGCATTTT. This chain joins TRBV7-2 and TRBJ1-5; 7 bases map to TRBD1. CDR1 and CDR2 from the germline V gene are SGHTA and FQGNSA. With 3 bases clipped from V and 4 bases from J, the junction kept 9 bases outside the gene matches. The CDR3 sequence is 16 residues long. The entire variable domain, with the rest obtained from reference TRBV7-2 and TRBJ1-5, is as follows: GAGVSQSPSNKVTEKGKDVELRCDPISGHTALYWYRQSLGQGLEFLIYFQGNSAPDKSGLPSDRFSAERTGGSVSTLTIQRTQQEDSAVYLCASSLVSGTVNQPQHFGDGTRLSIL.

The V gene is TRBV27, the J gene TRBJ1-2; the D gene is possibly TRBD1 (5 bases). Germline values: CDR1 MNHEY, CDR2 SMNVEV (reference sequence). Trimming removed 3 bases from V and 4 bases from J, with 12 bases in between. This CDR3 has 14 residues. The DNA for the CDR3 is TGTGCCAGCAGTTTGACAGCCTTAAGCTATGGCTACACCTTC. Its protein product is CASSLTALSYGYTF.

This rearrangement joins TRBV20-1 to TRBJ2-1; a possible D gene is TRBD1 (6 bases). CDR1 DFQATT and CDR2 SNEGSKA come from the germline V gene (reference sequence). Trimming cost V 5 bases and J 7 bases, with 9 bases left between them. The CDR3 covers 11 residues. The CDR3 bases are TGCAGTGCTCAGGGGTTGAATGAGCAGTTCTTC. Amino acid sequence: CSAQGLNEQFF.

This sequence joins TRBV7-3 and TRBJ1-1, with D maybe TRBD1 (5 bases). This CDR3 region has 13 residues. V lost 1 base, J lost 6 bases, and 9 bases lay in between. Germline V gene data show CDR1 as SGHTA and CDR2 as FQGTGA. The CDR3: CASSLRAGAEAFF. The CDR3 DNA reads TGTGCCAGCAGCTTAAGGGCGGGGGCTGAAGCTTTCTTT.

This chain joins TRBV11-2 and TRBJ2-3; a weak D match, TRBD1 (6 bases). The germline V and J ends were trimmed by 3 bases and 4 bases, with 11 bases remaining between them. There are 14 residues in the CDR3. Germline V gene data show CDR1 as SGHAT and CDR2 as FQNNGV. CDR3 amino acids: CASSFRGWADTQYF. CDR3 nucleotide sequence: TGTGCCAGCAGCTTCAGGGGCTGGGCAGATACGCAGTATTTT.

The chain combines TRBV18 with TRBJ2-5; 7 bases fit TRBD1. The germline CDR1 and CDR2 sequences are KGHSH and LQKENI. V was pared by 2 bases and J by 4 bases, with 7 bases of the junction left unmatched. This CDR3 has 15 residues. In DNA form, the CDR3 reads TGTGCCAGCTCACCAACGGTAGGGGGCAGAGAGACCCAGTACTTC. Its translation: CASSPTVGGRETQYF.

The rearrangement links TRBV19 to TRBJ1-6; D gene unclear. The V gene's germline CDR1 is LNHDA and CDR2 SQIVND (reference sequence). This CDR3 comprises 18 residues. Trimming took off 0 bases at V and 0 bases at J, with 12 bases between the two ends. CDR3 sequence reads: CASSIEAGISSYNSPLHF. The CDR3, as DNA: TGTGCCAGTAGTATAGAGGCCGGGATCAGCTCCTATAATTCACCCCTCCACTTT. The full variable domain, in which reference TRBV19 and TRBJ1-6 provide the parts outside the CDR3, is DGGITQSPKYLFRKEGQNVTLSCEQNLNHDAMYWYRQDPGQGLRLIYYSQIVNDFQKGDIAEGYSVSREKKESFPLTVTSAQKNPTAFYLCASSIEAGISSYNSPLHFGNGTRLTVT.

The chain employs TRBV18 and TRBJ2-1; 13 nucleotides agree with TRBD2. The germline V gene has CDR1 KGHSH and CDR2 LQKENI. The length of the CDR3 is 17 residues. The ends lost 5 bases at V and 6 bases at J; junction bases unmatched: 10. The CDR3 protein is CASSSVGTSGAGNEQFF. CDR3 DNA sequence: TGTGCCAGCTCAAGTGTCGGGACTAGCGGGGCTGGCAATGAGCAGTTCTTC.

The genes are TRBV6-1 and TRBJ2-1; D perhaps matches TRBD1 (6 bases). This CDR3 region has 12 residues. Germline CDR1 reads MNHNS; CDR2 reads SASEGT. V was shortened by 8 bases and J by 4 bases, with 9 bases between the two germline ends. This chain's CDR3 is CASGGQYNEQFF. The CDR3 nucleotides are TGTGCCAGCGGAGGACAGTACAATGAGCAGTTCTTC.

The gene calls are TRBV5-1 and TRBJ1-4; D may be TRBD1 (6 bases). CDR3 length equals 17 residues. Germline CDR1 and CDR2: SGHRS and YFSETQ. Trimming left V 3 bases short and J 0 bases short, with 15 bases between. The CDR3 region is CASSSLGQTATNEKLFF. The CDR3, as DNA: TGCGCCAGCAGCTCCCTCGGACAGACTGCAACTAATGAAAAACTGTTTTTT.

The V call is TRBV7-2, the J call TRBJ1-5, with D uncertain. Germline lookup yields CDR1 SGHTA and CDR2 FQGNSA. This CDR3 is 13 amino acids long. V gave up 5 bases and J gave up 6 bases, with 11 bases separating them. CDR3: CASSPFQAQPQHF. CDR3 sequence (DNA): TGTGCCAGCAGCCCGTTCCAGGCTCAGCCCCAGCATTTT.

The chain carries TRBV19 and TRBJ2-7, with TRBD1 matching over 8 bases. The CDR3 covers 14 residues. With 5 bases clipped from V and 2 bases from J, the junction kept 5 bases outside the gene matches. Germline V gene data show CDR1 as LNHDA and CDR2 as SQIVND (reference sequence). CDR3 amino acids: CASSPRTGPYEQYF. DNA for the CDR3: TGTGCCAGTAGTCCAAGGACAGGGCCCTACGAGCAGTACTTC.

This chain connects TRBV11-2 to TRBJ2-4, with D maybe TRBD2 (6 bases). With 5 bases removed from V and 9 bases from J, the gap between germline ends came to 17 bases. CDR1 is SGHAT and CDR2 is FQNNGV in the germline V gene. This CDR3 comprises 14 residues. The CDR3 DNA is TGTGCCAGCAGCCGCGTCTTGCGGGGAGGCATTCAGTACTTC. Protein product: CASSRVLRGGIQYF.

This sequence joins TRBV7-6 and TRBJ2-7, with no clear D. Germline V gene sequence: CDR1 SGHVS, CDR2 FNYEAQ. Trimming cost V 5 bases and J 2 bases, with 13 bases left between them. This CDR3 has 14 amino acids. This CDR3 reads CASSPQQEAYEQYF. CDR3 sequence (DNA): TGTGCCAGCAGCCCCCAGCAAGAGGCCTACGAGCAGTACTTC.

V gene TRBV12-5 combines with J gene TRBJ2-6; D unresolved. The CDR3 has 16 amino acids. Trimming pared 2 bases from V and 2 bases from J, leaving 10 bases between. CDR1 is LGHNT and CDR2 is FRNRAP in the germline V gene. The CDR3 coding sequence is TGTGCTAGTGGTTTGCCCCGGTTAACTGGGGCCAACGTCCTGACTTTC. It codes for CASGLPRLTGANVLTF. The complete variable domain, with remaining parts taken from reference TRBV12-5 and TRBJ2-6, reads DARVTQTPRHKVTEMGQEVTMRCQPILGHNTVFWYRQTMMQGLELLAYFRNRAPLDDSGMPKDRFSAEMPDATLATLKIQPSEPRDSAVYFCASGLPRLTGANVLTFGAGSRLTVL.

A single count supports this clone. CDR3 protein: CASSEAAGGGQMTQYF. The CDR3 nucleotides read TGTGCCAGCAGTGAAGCCGCGGGGGGAGGCCAGATGACCCAGTACTTC. The genes are TRBV6-1 and TRBJ2-5, with 8 bases identical to TRBD2. The CDR3 contains 16 residues. Trimming took 0 bases from V and 7 from J; bases not matched to a gene: 10. Germline lookup yields CDR1 MNHNS and CDR2 SASEGT.

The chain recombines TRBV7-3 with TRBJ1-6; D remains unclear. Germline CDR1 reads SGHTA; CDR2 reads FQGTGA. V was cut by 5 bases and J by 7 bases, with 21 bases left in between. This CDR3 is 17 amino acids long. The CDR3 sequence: CASSLSAGSASNSPLHF. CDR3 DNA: TGTGCCAGCAGCCTCTCCGCGGGCAGCGCGTCGAATTCACCCCTCCACTTT.

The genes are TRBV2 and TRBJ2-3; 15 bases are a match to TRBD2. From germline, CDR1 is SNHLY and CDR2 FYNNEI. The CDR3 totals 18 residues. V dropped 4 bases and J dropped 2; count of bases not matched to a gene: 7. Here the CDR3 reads CASSVRGLAGGNTDTQYF. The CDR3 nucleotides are TGTGCCAGCAGTGTTCGCGGACTAGCGGGGGGGAACACAGATACGCAGTATTTT.